This TCR beta chain was captured in a study of T-cell memory formation after mild COVID-19. Study summary: Among the donors, TCR clusters were largely specific to each donor.

Germline-derived CDR1 and CDR2 are MDHEN and SYDVKM. CDR3 length: 14 residues. Each CDR3 protein is one row after TCRdb ran MiXCR on the 5' RACE reads. The sample lists under 250,000 distinct CDR3 sequences, around a tenth occurring once. Study-level results: Later expanders leaned CD4+, whereas clones that contracted between day 15 and 85 were balanced CD4/CD8. CM and EM subsets held most contracting CD4+ clones; EMRA held CD8+ ones. Researchers found some responding clones in pre-infection memory, a sign that cross-reactive memory joined.

This clonotype has ten or more counts. The target antigen is unknown. The junction differs from germline at one of its ends, possibly a read error. The sequenced sample was PBMCs or a T cell subset sorted from them (not recorded which). This clonotype was obtained from a man aged 18 to 30 who had mild COVID-19 (a few samples of this study predate the infection). Cell type and time point are not known. This chain connects TRBV28 to TRBJ1-1; 7 nucleotides match TRBD1. CDR3 region: CASSLSGGNTEAFF. In DNA form, the CDR3 reads TGTGCCAGCAGCTTATCAGGGGGGAACACTGAAGCTTTCTTT.